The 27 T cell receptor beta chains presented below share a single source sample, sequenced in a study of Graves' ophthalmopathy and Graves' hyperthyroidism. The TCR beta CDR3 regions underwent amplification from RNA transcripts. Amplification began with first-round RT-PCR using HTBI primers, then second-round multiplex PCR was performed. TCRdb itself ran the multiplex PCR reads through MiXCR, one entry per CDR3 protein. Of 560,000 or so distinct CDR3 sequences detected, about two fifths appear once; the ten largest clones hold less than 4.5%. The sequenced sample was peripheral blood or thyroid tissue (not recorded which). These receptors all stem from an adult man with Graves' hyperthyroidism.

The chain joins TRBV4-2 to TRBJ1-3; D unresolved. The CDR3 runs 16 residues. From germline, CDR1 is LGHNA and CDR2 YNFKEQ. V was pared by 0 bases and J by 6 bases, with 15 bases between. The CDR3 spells CASSQEMWQAANTIYF. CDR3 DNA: TGTGCCAGCAGCCAAGAAATGTGGCAGGCAGCAAACACCATATATTTT.

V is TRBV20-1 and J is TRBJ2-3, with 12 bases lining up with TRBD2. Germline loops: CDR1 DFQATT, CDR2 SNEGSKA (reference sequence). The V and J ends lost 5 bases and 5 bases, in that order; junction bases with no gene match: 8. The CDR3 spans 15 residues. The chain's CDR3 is CSAGNLAGGQDTQYF. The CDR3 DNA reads TGCAGTGCTGGGAATCTAGCGGGGGGGCAAGATACGCAGTATTTT.

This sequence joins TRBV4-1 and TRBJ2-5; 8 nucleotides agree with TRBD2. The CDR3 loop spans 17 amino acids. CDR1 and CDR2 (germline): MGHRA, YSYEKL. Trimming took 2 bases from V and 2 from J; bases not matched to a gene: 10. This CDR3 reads CASSQHYREGFQETQYF. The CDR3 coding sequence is TGCGCCAGCAGCCAACACTACCGGGAGGGCTTTCAAGAGACCCAGTACTTC.

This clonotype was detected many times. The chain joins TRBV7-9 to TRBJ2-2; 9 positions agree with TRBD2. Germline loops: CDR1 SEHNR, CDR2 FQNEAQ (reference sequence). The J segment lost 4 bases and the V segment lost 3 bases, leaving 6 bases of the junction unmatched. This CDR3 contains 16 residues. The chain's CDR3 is CASSFSGSRGTGELFF. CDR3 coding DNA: TGTGCCAGCAGCTTTAGCGGGAGCAGGGGCACCGGGGAGCTGTTTTTT.

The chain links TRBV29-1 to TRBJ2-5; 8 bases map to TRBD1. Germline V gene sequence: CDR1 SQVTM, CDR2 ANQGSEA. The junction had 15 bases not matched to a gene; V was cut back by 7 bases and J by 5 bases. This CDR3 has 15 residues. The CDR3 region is CSESSRTGPGETQYF. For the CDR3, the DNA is TGCAGCGAAAGTTCTAGGACAGGGCCGGGGGAGACCCAGTACTTC.

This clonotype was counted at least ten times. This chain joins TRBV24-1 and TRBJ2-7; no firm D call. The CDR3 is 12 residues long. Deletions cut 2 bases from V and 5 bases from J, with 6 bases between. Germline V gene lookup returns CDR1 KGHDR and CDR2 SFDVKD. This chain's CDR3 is CATSDSSNEQYF. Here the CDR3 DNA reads TGTGCCACCAGTGATTCTTCTAACGAGCAGTACTTC.

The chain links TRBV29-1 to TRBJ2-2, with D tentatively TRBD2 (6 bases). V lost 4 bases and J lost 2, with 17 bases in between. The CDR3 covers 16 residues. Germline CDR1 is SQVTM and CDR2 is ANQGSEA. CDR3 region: CSVGTSSVRNTGELFF. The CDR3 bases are TGCAGCGTTGGAACATCTAGCGTTAGAAACACCGGGGAGCTGTTTTTT.

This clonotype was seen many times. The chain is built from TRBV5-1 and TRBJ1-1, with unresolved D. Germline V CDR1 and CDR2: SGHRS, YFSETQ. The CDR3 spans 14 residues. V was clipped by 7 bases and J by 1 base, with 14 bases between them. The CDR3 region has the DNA TGCGCCAGCTCGGAAGGTTCGGCGAACACTGAAGCTTTCTTT. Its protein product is CASSEGSANTEAFF.

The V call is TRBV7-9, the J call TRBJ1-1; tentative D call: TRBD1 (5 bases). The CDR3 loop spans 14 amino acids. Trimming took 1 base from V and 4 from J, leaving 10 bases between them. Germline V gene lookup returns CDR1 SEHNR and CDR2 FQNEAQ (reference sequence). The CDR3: CASSLVGVVTEAFF. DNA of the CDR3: TGTGCCAGCAGCTTAGTAGGGGTCGTCACTGAAGCTTTCTTT.

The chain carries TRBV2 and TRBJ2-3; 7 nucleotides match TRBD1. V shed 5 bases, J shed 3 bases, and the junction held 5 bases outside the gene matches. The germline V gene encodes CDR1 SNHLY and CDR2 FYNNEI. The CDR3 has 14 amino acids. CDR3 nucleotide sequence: TGTGCCAGCAGTCATGACAGGGAAACAGATACGCAGTATTTT. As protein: CASSHDRETDTQYF.

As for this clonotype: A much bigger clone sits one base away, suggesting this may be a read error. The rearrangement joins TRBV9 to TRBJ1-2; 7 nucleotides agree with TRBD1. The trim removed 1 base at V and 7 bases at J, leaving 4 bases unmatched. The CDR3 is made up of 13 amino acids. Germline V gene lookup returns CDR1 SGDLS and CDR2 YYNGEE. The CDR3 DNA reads TGTGCCAGCAGCGTACCAGGGGGGGCTGGCTACACCTTC. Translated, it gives CASSVPGGAGYTF.

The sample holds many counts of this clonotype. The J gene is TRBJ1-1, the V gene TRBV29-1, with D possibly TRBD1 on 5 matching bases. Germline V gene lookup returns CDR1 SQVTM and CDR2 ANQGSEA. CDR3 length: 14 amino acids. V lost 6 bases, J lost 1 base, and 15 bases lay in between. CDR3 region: CSVGTRGGNTEAFF. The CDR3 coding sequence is TGCAGCGTAGGTACAAGGGGTGGGAACACTGAAGCTTTCTTT.

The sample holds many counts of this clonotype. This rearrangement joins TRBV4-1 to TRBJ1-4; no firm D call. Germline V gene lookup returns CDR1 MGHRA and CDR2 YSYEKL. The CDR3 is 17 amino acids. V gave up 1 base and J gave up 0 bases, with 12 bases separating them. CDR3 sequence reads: CASSQGDLLATNEKLFF. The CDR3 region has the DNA TGCGCCAGCAGCCAAGGTGATCTACTTGCAACTAATGAAAAACTGTTTTTT.

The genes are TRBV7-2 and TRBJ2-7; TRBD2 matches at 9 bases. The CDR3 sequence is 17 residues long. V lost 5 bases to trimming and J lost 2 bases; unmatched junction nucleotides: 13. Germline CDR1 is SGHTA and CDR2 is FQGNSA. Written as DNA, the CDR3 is TGTGCCAGCAGCCAAGAGATGGCGGGAGGGCCCCCCTACGAGCAGTACTTC. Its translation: CASSQEMAGGPPYEQYF.

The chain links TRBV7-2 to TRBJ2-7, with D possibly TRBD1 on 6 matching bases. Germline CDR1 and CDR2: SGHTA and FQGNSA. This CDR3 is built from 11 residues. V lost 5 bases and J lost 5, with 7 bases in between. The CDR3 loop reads CASSNRDEQYF. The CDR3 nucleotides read TGTGCCAGCAGCAACAGGGACGAGCAGTACTTC.

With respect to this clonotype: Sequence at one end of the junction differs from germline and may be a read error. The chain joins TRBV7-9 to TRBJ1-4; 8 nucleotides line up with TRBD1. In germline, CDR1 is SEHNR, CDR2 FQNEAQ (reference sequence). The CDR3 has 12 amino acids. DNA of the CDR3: TGTGCCAGCAGCTTAGCCGGACAGGGCAACCTCTTT. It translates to CASSLAGQGNLF.

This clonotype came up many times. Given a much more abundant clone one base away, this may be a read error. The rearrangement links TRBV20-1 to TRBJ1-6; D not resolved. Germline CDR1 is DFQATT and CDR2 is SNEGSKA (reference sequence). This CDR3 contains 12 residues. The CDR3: CNASTNNSPLHF. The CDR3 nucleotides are TGCAATGCTTCCACCAATAATTCACCCCTCCACTTT.

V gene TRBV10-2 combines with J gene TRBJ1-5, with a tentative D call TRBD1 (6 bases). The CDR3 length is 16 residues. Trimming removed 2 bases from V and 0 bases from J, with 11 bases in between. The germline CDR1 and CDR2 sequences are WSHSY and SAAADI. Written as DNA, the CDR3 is TGCGCCAGCAGTGAGGGGGGGGCAGATAGCAATCAGCCCCAGCATTTT. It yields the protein CASSEGGADSNQPQHF.

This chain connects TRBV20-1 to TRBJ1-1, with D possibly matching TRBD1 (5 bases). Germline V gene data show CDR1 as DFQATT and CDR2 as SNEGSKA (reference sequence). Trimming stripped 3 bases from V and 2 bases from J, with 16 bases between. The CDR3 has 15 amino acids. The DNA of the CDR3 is TGCAGTGCTAGCGAGGGGCCCCTGTTAAACACTGAAGCTTTCTTT. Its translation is CSASEGPLLNTEAFF.

Written as DNA, the CDR3 is TGTGCCAGTGGGGACAATGAGCAGTTCTTC. Protein: CASGDNEQFF. The chain combines TRBV7-9 with TRBJ2-1; D is undetermined. The CDR3 runs to 10 residues. V was clipped by 9 bases and J by 5 bases, with 5 bases between them. Germline V lookup: CDR1 SEHNR, CDR2 FQNEAQ (reference sequence). The whole variable domain, filled in from reference TRBV7-9 and TRBJ2-1, reads DTGVSQNPRHKITKRGQNVTFRCDPISEHNRLYWYRQTLGQGPEFLTYFQNEAQLEKSRLLSDRFSAERPKGSFSTLEIQRTEQGDSAMYLCASGDNEQFFGPGTRLTVL.

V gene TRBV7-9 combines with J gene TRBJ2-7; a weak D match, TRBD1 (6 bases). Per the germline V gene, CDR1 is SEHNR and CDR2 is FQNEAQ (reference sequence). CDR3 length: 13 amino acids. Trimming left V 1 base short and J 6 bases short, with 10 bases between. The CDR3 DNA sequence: TGTGCCAGCAGCTTAGACAGGGAAGGCGAGCAGTACTTC. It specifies CASSLDREGEQYF.

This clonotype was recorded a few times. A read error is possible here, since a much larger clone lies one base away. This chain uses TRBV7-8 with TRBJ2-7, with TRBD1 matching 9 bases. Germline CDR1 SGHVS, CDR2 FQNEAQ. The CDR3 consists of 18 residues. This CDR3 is CASSLGRPGDRDSYEQHF. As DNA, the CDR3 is TGTGCCAGCAGCTTAGGTCGGCCGGGGGACAGGGATTCCTACGAGCAGCACTTC.

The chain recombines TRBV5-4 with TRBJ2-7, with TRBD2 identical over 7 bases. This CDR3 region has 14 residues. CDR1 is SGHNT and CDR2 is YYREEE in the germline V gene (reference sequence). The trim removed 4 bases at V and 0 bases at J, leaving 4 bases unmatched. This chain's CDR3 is CASSDRDYSYEQYF. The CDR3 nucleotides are TGTGCCAGCAGCGACCGGGACTACTCCTACGAGCAGTACTTC.

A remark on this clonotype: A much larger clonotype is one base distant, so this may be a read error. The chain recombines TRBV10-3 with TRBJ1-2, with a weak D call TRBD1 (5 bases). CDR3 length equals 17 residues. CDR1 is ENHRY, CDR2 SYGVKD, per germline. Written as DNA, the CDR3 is TGTGCCAGCAGTTACTCGCCGCCGTGGCAGGGCAGCTATGGCTACACCTTC. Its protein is CASSYSPPWQGSYGYTF.

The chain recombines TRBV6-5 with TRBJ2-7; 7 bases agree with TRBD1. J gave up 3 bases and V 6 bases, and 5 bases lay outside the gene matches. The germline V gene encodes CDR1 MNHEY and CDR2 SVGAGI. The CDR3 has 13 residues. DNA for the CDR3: TGTGCCAGCAGAACAGGGGCGAACTACGAGCAGTACTTC. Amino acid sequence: CASRTGANYEQYF.

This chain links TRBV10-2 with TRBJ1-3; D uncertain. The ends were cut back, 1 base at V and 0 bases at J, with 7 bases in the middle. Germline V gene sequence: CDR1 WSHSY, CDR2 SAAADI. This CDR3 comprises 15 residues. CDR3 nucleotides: TGCGCCAGCAGTGAGTACGGTGACTCTGGAAACACCATATATTTT. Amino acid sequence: CASSEYGDSGNTIYF.

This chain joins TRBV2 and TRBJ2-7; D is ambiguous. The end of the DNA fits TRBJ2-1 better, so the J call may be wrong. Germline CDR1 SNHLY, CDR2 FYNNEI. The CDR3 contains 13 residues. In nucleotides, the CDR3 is TGTGCCAGCACAGGCGGTCTTTGGAATGAGCAGTTCTTC. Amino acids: CASTGGLWNEQFF.